This section outlines one T cell receptor beta chain sequence together with its context. Antigen unknown. The sample comes from a study of cytomegalovirus exposure and HLA in healthy donors. Study-level information: T cells numbering about 200 million yielded some 120 million unique TCR beta sequences in an earlier analysis.

The CDR3 runs 16 residues. Per the germline V gene, CDR1 is SEHNR and CDR2 is FQNEAQ (reference sequence). V trimming: 9 bases; J trimming: 5 bases; junction bases outside the gene matches: 13. The primer mix had 60 Vbeta and 13 Jbeta primers. Source study methods: Approximately 79 million unique TCR beta chains, about 10 million of them shared, were counted by a later analysis. TCRdb's table, derived via immunoSEQ multiplex PCR, lists solely in-frame clones and lacks some. D and trimming were read from the DNA, whereas the V and J calls and clone size are those reported in that table. The repertoire holds about 150,000 clones, with roughly 80% as singletons. Each donor was healthy, and each was a bone marrow donor. Overall study results and limits: Clonal expansion was found to be greater in HLA-associated TCR beta chains than in equally common others in a later analysis.

The chain uses TRBV7-9 and TRBJ2-1; TRBD2 aligns across 10 bases. The source of this sequence is a man in his thirties or forties in good health and CMV-seropositive. Sequencing was performed on PBMCs. DNA for the CDR3: TGTGCCAGTGGTACCACAGCGGGAGGGCCAAACAATGAGCAGTTCTTC. It specifies CASGTTAGGPNNEQFF.